Shown below are 3 T cell receptor beta chains from a single sample sequenced in a study of T cell responses to AZD1222 COVID-19 vaccine. Data came from immunoSEQ multiplex PCR; TCRdb stores just in-frame clones and leaves some out. The sample gives 55,000 to 80,000 clones, 80% to 85% of which show up once; about a tenth is in the top ten. The sample in question was peripheral blood, obtained on day 0 of AZD1222 vaccination. Source of these receptors: an adult in good health.

The V gene is TRBV28, the J gene TRBJ2-3; 9 bases agree with TRBD2. The CDR3 has 16 amino acids. The germline V gene has CDR1 MDHEN and CDR2 SYDVKM. Trimming removed 2 bases from V and 2 bases from J; junction bases left unmatched: 5. CDR3 protein: CASSLAAGGATDTQYF. The CDR3 DNA reads TGTGCCAGCAGTTTAGCAGCGGGGGGTGCCACAGATACGCAGTATTTT.

The chain links TRBV9 to TRBJ1-3; unclear D gene. Trimming left V 0 bases short and J 2 bases short, with 6 bases between. This CDR3 has 14 residues. Germline V gene data show CDR1 as SGDLS and CDR2 as YYNGEE. DNA of the CDR3: TGTGCCAGCAGCGTAGAGACTACTGGAAACACCATATATTTT. Translation: CASSVETTGNTIYF.

This clone has more than one count but fewer than ten. The chain recombines TRBV27 with TRBJ1-3; no clear D. Trimming removed 6 bases from V and 0 bases from J, with 9 bases in between. The length of the CDR3 is 14 residues. Germline values: CDR1 MNHEY, CDR2 SMNVEV (reference sequence). In nucleotides, the CDR3 is TGTGCCAGCAGGGCCCAGAGCTCTGGAAACACCATATATTTT. Translation: CASRAQSSGNTIYF.